The rows below give T cell receptor beta chains drawn from one sample of a study of blood T cell repertoires in COVID-19. The method was immunoSEQ multiplex PCR; TCRdb's version includes in-frame clones alone and lacks a portion of them. The repertoire holds about 210,000 clones, 75% to 90% seen once, with about 5% in the top ten. The sequencing sample was made of peripheral blood. The receptors here all came from a woman aged 35 to 49 with acute or convalescent COVID-19. CDR3s include the opening cysteine and the closing phenylalanine or tryptophan. Each record gives: J gene, D gene, V gene, clone size, CDR3 protein, CDR3 DNA. The D gene is left open where the match is weak. Some rows mark clone size as missing; the rest say once, few, many or name a class of expanded clone.

J gene: TRBJ1-1; D gene: TRBD1; V gene: TRBV11-3; clone size: NA; CDR3 protein: CASSSTGASWTNTEAFF; CDR3 DNA: TGTGCCAGCAGCTCAACAGGGGCCTCGTGGACGAACACTGAAGCTTTCTTT
J gene: TRBJ1-3; D gene: TRBD1; V gene: TRBV15; clone size: NA; CDR3 protein: CATKLQGNYGNTIYF; CDR3 DNA: TGTGCCACCAAACTACAGGGGAATTATGGAAACACCATATATTTT
J gene: TRBJ2-4; D gene: TRBD1; V gene: TRBV3-1/TRBV3-2; clone size: NA; CDR3 protein: CASSFRQGVAKNIQYF; CDR3 DNA: TGTGCCAGCAGCTTTAGACAGGGGGTAGCCAAAAACATTCAGTACTTC
J gene: TRBJ2-3; D gene: TRBD1; V gene: TRBV18; clone size: NA; CDR3 protein: CASSPRQGTITDTQYF; CDR3 DNA: TGTGCCAGCTCACCTCGACAGGGGACAATCACAGATACGCAGTATTTT
J gene: TRBJ1-3; D gene: NA; V gene: TRBV2; clone size: NA; CDR3 protein: CASRHRGVQRDSGNTIYF; CDR3 DNA: TGTGCCAGCAGGCATCGGGGGGTACAACGCGACTCTGGAAACACCATATATTTT
J gene: TRBJ1-2; D gene: TRBD1; V gene: TRBV2; clone size: NA; CDR3 protein: CASSEAGQGYF; CDR3 DNA: TGTGCCAGCAGTGAAGCGGGACAGGGTTACTTC
J gene: TRBJ1-2; D gene: TRBD1; V gene: TRBV7-9; clone size: NA; CDR3 protein: CASSPTGDYGYTF; CDR3 DNA: TGTGCCAGCAGCCCGACAGGGGACTATGGCTACACCTTC
J gene: TRBJ2-6; D gene: TRBD1; V gene: TRBV5-1; clone size: NA; CDR3 protein: CASSLSLRTGVSGANVLTF; CDR3 DNA: TGCGCCAGCAGCCTATCTCTGCGGACAGGGGTCTCCGGGGCCAACGTCCTGACTTTC
J gene: TRBJ1-5; D gene: NA; V gene: TRBV27; clone size: NA; CDR3 protein: CASSPGLFDQPQHF; CDR3 DNA: TGTGCCAGCAGCCCTGGACTGTTTGATCAGCCCCAGCATTTT
J gene: TRBJ1-1; D gene: NA; V gene: TRBV9; clone size: NA; CDR3 protein: CASSVWDTHTEAFF; CDR3 DNA: TGTGCCAGCAGCGTCTGGGACACTCACACTGAAGCTTTCTTT
J gene: TRBJ2-2; D gene: NA; V gene: TRBV6-4; clone size: NA; CDR3 protein: CASSDGSTGELFF; CDR3 DNA: TGTGCCAGCAGTGACGGTAGCACCGGGGAGCTGTTTTTT
J gene: TRBJ2-3; D gene: NA; V gene: TRBV30; clone size: NA; CDR3 protein: CAWSGSQGGPDTQYF; CDR3 DNA: TGTGCCTGGAGTGGAAGCCAGGGTGGACCAGATACGCAGTATTTT
J gene: TRBJ1-5; D gene: NA; V gene: TRBV6-5; clone size: NA; CDR3 protein: CASSWRGPGQPQHF; CDR3 DNA: TGTGCCAGCAGTTGGCGGGGACCAGGTCAGCCCCAGCATTTT
J gene: TRBJ2-5; D gene: TRBD2; V gene: TRBV27; clone size: NA; CDR3 protein: CASATSGGAGETQYF; CDR3 DNA: TGTGCCAGCGCGACTAGCGGGGGGGCCGGTGAGACCCAGTACTTC
J gene: TRBJ1-1; D gene: NA; V gene: TRBV29-1; clone size: NA; CDR3 protein: CSVVTATLNTEAFF; CDR3 DNA: TGCAGCGTTGTGACAGCCACCTTGAACACTGAAGCTTTCTTT
J gene: TRBJ1-5; D gene: NA; V gene: TRBV6-5; clone size: NA; CDR3 protein: CASSPTPGQPQHF; CDR3 DNA: TGTGCCAGCAGCCCAACACCGGGACAGCCCCAGCATTTT
J gene: TRBJ2-4; D gene: TRBD1; V gene: TRBV13; clone size: NA; CDR3 protein: CASSQLTGGTKNIQYF; CDR3 DNA: TGTGCCAGCAGCCAACTAACAGGGGGCACCAAAAACATTCAGTACTTC
J gene: TRBJ1-6; D gene: TRBD1; V gene: TRBV10-2; clone size: few; CDR3 protein: CASSERDRVGSPLHF; CDR3 DNA: TGCGCCAGCAGTGAACGGGACAGGGTAGGCTCACCCCTCCACTTT
J gene: TRBJ1-2; D gene: NA; V gene: TRBV9; clone size: NA; CDR3 protein: CASSVARGGYTF; CDR3 DNA: TGTGCCAGCAGCGTAGCAAGGGGAGGCTACACCTTC
J gene: TRBJ2-3; D gene: TRBD2; V gene: TRBV7-3; clone size: NA; CDR3 protein: CASSSGLAPDTQYF; CDR3 DNA: TGTGCCAGCAGCTCGGGACTAGCCCCAGATACGCAGTATTTT
J gene: TRBJ2-3; D gene: TRBD2; V gene: TRBV7-2; clone size: NA; CDR3 protein: CASSWTSGSTDTQYF; CDR3 DNA: TGTGCCAGCAGTTGGACTAGCGGGAGCACAGATACGCAGTATTTT
J gene: TRBJ1-1; D gene: NA; V gene: TRBV9; clone size: NA; CDR3 protein: CASSPLPDSGTEAFF; CDR3 DNA: TGTGCCAGCAGCCCCCTCCCCGACAGCGGGACTGAAGCTTTCTTT
J gene: TRBJ2-1; D gene: TRBD2; V gene: TRBV4-1; clone size: NA; CDR3 protein: CASSQPLAGSNEQFF; CDR3 DNA: TGCGCCAGCAGCCAACCCTTAGCGGGGAGCAATGAGCAGTTCTTC
J gene: TRBJ2-1; D gene: NA; V gene: TRBV5-1; clone size: few; CDR3 protein: CASSRGYNEQFF; CDR3 DNA: TGCGCCAGCAGCCGGGGGTACAATGAGCAGTTCTTC
J gene: TRBJ1-1; D gene: TRBD1; V gene: TRBV11-2; clone size: NA; CDR3 protein: CASSTNRGNTEAFF; CDR3 DNA: TGTGCCAGCAGCACAAACAGGGGGAACACTGAAGCTTTCTTT
J gene: TRBJ2-2; D gene: TRBD1; V gene: TRBV7-6; clone size: NA; CDR3 protein: CASSWQDRGAITGELFF; CDR3 DNA: TGTGCCAGCAGCTGGCAAGACAGGGGAGCTATCACCGGGGAGCTGTTTTTT
J gene: TRBJ2-3; D gene: TRBD2; V gene: TRBV4-1; clone size: NA; CDR3 protein: CASSREERGGLTDTQYF; CDR3 DNA: TGCGCCAGCAGCCGGGAGGAGCGGGGGGGCTTGACAGATACGCAGTATTTT
J gene: TRBJ1-2; D gene: NA; V gene: TRBV9; clone size: NA; CDR3 protein: CASSVGSGASGYTF; CDR3 DNA: TGTGCCAGCAGCGTAGGCTCAGGCGCCTCGGGCTACACCTTC
J gene: TRBJ1-5; D gene: NA; V gene: TRBV12-1; clone size: NA; CDR3 protein: CAGKGDQPQHF; CDR3 DNA: TGTGCCGGGAAGGGGGACCAGCCCCAGCATTTT
J gene: TRBJ2-2; D gene: TRBD1; V gene: TRBV2; clone size: NA; CDR3 protein: CASRTGTGAGELFF; CDR3 DNA: TGTGCCAGCAGAACCGGGACAGGGGCTGGGGAGCTGTTTTTT
J gene: TRBJ2-3; D gene: TRBD2; V gene: TRBV6-2/TRBV6-3; clone size: NA; CDR3 protein: CASSKRLAGEITDTQYF; CDR3 DNA: TGTGCCAGCAGTAAAAGACTAGCGGGAGAGATCACAGATACGCAGTATTTT
J gene: TRBJ2-1; D gene: TRBD1; V gene: TRBV2; clone size: NA; CDR3 protein: CASISTGSSYNEQFF; CDR3 DNA: TGTGCCAGCATCTCGACAGGGAGCTCCTACAATGAGCAGTTCTTC
J gene: TRBJ2-2; D gene: NA; V gene: TRBV9; clone size: NA; CDR3 protein: CASTRTQGFTGELFF; CDR3 DNA: TGTGCCAGCACCCGGACGCAGGGGTTCACCGGGGAGCTGTTTTTT
J gene: TRBJ1-2; D gene: NA; V gene: TRBV24-1; clone size: NA; CDR3 protein: CATSDPQGYYGYTF; CDR3 DNA: TGTGCCACCAGTGATCCCCAGGGCTACTATGGCTACACCTTC
J gene: TRBJ2-1; D gene: TRBD2; V gene: TRBV10-3; clone size: NA; CDR3 protein: CAISEAAGGPYEQFF; CDR3 DNA: TGTGCCATCAGTGAGGCAGCGGGGGGGCCCTATGAGCAGTTCTTC
J gene: TRBJ2-5; D gene: NA; V gene: TRBV11-3; clone size: once; CDR3 protein: CASSLLSETQYF; CDR3 DNA: TGTGCCAGCAGCTTACTATCGGAGACCCAGTACTTC
J gene: TRBJ2-2; D gene: TRBD1; V gene: TRBV3-1/TRBV3-2; clone size: NA; CDR3 protein: CASSLGTGGTGELFF; CDR3 DNA: TGTGCCAGCAGCCTCGGGACAGGGGGCACCGGGGAGCTGTTTTTT
J gene: TRBJ1-2; D gene: TRBD1; V gene: TRBV7-9; clone size: once; CDR3 protein: CASSEDRSSAYGYTF; CDR3 DNA: TGTGCCAGCAGCGAGGACAGGTCTTCCGCCTATGGCTACACCTTC
J gene: TRBJ2-6; D gene: TRBD1; V gene: TRBV18; clone size: NA; CDR3 protein: CASSPPTGGRTGANVLTF; CDR3 DNA: TGTGCCAGCTCTCCGCCCACAGGGGGAAGAACTGGGGCCAACGTCCTGACTTTC
J gene: TRBJ2-1; D gene: TRBD2; V gene: TRBV5-1; clone size: NA; CDR3 protein: CASSGGDYNEQFF; CDR3 DNA: TGCGCCAGCAGCGGGGGGGATTACAATGAGCAGTTCTTC